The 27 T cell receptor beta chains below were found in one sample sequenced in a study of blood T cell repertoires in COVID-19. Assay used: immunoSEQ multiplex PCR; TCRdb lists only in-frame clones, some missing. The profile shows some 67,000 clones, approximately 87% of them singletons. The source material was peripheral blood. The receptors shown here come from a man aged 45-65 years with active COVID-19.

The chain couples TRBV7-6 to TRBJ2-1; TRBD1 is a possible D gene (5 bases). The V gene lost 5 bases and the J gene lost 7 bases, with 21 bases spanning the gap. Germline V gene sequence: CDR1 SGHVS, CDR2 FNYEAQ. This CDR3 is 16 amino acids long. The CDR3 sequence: CASSRHRTAPLNEQFF. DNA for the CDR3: TGTGCCAGCAGCCGACACAGGACGGCGCCCCTGAATGAGCAGTTCTTC.

The CDR3 sequence is CASRKGLGGLNEQFF. CDR3 coding DNA: TGTGCCAGCAGAAAAGGACTAGGGGGTCTGAATGAGCAGTTCTTC. The chain carries TRBV27 and TRBJ2-1; tentative D call: TRBD2 (7 bases). V dropped 6 bases and J dropped 7 bases, with 19 bases sitting between them. The length of the CDR3 is 15 residues. Germline V CDR1 and CDR2: MNHEY, SMNVEV (reference sequence).

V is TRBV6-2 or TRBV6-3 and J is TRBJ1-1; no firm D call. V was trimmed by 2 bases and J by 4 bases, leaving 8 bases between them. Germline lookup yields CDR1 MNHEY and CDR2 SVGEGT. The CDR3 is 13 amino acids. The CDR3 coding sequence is TGTGCCAGCAGTTACGGGCAGATCACTGAAGCTTTCTTT. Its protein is CASSYGQITEAFF.

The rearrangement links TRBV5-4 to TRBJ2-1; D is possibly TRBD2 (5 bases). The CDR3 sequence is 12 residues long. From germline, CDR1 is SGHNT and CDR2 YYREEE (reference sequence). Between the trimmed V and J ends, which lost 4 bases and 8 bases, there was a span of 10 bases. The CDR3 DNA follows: TGTGCCAGCAGCCCGGACTCTTATGAGCAGTTCTTC. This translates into CASSPDSYEQFF.

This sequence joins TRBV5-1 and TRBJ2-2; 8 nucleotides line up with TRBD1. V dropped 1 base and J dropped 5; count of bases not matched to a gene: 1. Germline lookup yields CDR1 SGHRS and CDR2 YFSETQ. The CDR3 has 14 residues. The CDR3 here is CASSLTGGTGELFF. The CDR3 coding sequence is TGCGCCAGCAGCTTGACAGGGGGTACCGGGGAGCTGTTTTTT.

CDR3 nucleotides: TGTGCCAGCAGCTTAGCGAACAAGAACACCGGGGAGCTGTTTTTT. Translated: CASSLANKNTGELFF. J is TRBJ2-2 and V is TRBV7-8; D call uncertain. Germline-derived CDR1 and CDR2 are SGHVS and FQNEAQ. Trimming stripped 0 bases from V and 1 base from J, with 6 bases between. The CDR3 sequence is 15 residues long.

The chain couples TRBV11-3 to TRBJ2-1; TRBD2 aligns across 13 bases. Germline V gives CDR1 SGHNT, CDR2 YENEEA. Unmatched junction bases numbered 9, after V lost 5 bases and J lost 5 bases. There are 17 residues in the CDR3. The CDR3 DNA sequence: TGTGCCAGCAGCCACCGGACTAGCGGGAGTCGACACAATGAGCAGTTCTTC. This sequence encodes CASSHRTSGSRHNEQFF.

The CDR3 loop reads CASSWGQGSNYGYTF. The CDR3 coding sequence is TGTGCCAGCAGCTGGGGACAGGGCTCTAACTATGGCTACACCTTC. The genes are TRBV5-5 and TRBJ1-2; 9 bases agree with TRBD1. With 3 bases clipped from V and 0 bases from J, the junction kept 3 bases outside the gene matches. CDR3 length: 15 amino acids. The germline V gene has CDR1 SGHKS and CDR2 YYEKEE (reference sequence).

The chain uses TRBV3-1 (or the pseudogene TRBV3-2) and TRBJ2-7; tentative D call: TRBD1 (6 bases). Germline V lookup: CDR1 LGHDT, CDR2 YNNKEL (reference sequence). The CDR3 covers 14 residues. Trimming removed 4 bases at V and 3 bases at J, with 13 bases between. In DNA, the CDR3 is TGTGCCAGCAGCCCCACAGGGAGCGGCTACGAGCAGTACTTC. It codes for CASSPTGSGYEQYF.

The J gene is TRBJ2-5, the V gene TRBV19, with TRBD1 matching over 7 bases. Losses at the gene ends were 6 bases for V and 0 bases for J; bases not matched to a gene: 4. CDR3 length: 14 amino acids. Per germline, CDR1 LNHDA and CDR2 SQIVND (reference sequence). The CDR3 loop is CASRDRHNQETQYF. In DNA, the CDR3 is TGTGCCAGTAGGGACAGGCACAACCAAGAGACCCAGTACTTC.

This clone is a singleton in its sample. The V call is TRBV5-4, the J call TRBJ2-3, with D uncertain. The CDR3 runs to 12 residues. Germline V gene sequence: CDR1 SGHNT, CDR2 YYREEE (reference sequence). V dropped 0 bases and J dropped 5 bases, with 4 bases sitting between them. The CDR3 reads CASSLARDTQYF. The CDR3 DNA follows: TGTGCCAGCAGCTTGGCGAGAGATACGCAGTATTTT.

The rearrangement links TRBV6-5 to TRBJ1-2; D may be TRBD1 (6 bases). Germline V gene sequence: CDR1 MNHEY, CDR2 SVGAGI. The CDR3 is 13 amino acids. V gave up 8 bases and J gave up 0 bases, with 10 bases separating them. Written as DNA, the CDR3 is TGTGCCAGCGGCCGGGACACTAACTATGGCTACACCTTC. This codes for CASGRDTNYGYTF.

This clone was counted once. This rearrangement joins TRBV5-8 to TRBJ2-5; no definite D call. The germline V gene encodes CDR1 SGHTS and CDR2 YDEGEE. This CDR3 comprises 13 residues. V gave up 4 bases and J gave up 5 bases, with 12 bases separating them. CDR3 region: CASSGGYVETQYF. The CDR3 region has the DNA TGTGCCAGCAGCGGCGGATATGTGGAGACCCAGTACTTC. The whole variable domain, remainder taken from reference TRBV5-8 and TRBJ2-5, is EAGVTQSPTHLIKTRGQQATLRCSPISGHTSVYWYQQALGLGLQFLLWYDEGEERNRGNFPPRFSGRQFPNYSSELNVNALELEDSALYLCASSGGYVETQYFGPGTRLLVL.

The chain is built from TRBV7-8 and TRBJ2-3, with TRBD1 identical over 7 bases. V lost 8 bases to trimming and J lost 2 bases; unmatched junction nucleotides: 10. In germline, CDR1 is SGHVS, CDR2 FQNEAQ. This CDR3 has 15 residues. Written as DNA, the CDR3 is TGTGCCAGCTCCTGGAATCAGGGGGTCACAGATACGCAGTATTTT. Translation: CASSWNQGVTDTQYF.

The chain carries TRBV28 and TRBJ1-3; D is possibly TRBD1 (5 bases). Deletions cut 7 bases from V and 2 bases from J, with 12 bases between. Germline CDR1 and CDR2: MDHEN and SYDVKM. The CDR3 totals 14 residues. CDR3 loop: CASTIGGAGNTIYF. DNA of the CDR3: TGTGCCAGCACCATTGGGGGGGCTGGAAACACCATATATTTT.

CDR3 amino acids: CASSSKSGTGGLHEQYF. CDR3 in DNA: TGTGCCAGCAGCTCCAAATCCGGGACAGGGGGCTTACACGAGCAGTACTTC. The chain is built from TRBV13 and TRBJ2-7; 12 bases align to TRBD1. V lost 4 bases and J lost 5; bases outside the gene matches: 12. Germline CDR1 reads PRHDT; CDR2 reads FYEKMQ (reference sequence). This CDR3 has 17 amino acids.

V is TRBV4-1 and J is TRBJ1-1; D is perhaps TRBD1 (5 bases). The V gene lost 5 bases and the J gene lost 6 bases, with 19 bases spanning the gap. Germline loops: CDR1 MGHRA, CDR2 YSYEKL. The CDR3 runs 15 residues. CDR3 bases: TGCGCCAGCAGCAAGGACGGGACTCGGGGCTCTGAAGCTTTCTTT. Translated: CASSKDGTRGSEAFF.

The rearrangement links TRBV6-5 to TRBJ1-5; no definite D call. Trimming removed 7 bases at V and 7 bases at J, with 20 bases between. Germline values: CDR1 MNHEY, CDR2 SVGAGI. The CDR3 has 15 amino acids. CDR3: CASKPWALPRQPQHF. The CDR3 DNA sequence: TGTGCCAGCAAACCATGGGCCCTACCCCGGCAGCCCCAGCATTTT.

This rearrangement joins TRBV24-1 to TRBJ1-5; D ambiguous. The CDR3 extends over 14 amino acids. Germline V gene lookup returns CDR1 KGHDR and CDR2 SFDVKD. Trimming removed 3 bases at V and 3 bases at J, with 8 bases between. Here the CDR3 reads CATSDLENNQPQHF. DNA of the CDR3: TGTGCCACCAGTGATCTAGAAAACAATCAGCCCCAGCATTTT.

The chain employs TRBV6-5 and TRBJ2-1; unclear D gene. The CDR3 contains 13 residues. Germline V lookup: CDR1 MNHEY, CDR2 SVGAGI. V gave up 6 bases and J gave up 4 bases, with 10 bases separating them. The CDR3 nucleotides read TGTGCCAGCAGGGCGACTGGTTACAATGAGCAGTTCTTC. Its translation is CASRATGYNEQFF.

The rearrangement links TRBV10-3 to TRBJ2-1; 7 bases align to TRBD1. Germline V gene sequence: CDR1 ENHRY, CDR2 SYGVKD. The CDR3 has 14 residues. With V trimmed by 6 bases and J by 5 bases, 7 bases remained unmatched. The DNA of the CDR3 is TGTGCCATCAGGGGGACAGCCACTGACAATGAGCAGTTCTTC. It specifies CAIRGTATDNEQFF.

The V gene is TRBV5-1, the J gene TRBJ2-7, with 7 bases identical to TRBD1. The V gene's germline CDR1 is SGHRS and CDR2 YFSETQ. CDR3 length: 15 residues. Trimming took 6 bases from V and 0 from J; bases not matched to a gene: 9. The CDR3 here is CASTLTRGSSYEQYF. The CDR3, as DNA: TGCGCCAGCACTCTCACCAGGGGGAGCTCCTACGAGCAGTACTTC. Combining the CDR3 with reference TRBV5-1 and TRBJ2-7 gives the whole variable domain KAGVTQTPRYLIKTRGQQVTLSCSPISGHRSVSWYQQTPGQGLQFLFEYFSETQRNKGNFPGRFSGRQFSNSRSEMNVSTLELGDSALYLCASTLTRGSSYEQYFGPGTRLTVT.

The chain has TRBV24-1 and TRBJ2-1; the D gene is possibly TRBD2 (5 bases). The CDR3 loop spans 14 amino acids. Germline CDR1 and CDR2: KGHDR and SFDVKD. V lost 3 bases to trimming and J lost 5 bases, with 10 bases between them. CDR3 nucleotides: TGTGCCACCAGTGATAACCACGGGAACAATGAGCAGTTCTTC. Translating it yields CATSDNHGNNEQFF.

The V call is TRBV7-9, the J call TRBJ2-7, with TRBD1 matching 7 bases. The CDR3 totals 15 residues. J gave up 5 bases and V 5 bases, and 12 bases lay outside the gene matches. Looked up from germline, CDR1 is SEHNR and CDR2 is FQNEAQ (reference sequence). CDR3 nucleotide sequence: TGTGCCAGCAGCCGTGACAGGGTTATTAGCCACGAGCAGTACTTC. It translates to CASSRDRVISHEQYF.

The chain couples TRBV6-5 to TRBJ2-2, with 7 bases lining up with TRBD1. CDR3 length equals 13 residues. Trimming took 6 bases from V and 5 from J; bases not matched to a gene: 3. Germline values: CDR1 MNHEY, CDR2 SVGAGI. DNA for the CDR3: TGTGCCAGCAGGTACAGGGGAACCGGGGAGCTGTTTTTT. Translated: CASRYRGTGELFF.

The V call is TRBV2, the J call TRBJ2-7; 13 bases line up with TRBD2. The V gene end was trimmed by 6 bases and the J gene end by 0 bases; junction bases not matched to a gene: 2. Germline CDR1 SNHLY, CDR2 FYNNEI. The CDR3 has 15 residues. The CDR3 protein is CASRLAGGSSYEQYF. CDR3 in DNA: TGTGCCAGCAGACTAGCGGGAGGGAGCTCCTACGAGCAGTACTTC.

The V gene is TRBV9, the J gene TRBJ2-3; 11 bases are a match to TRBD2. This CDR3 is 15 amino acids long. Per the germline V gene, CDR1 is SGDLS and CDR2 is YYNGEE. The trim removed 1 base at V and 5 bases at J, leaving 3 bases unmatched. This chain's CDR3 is CASSVLAGGGDTQYF. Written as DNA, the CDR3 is TGTGCCAGCAGCGTACTAGCGGGAGGAGGAGATACGCAGTATTTT. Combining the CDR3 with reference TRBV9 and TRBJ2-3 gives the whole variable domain DSGVTQTPKHLITATGQRVTLRCSPRSGDLSVYWYQQSLDQGLQFLIQYYNGEERAKGNILERFSAQQFPDLHSELNLSSLELGDSALYFCASSVLAGGGDTQYFGPGTRLTVL.